This paragraph reports one T cell receptor beta chain. The J segment lost 6 bases and the V segment lost 6 bases, leaving 9 bases of the junction unmatched. The germline gives CDR1 KGHDR, CDR2 SFDVKD. CDR3 length: 15 amino acids. The data were taken from a study of blood T cell repertoires in COVID-19. Study in general: Specimens from acute and convalescent COVID-19 originated in the United States, Italy and Spain. T cells, B-cell-depleted T cells, or PBMCs supplied cDNA or gDNA.

Sequenced by immunoSEQ multiplex PCR; TCRdb stores in-frame clones only, minus some. The top ten hold 10% of the sample, which has 140,000 to 150,000 clones, around 80% seen once. The sequencing sample was made of peripheral blood. The chain links TRBV24-1 to TRBJ2-3; 9 bases match TRBD2. The receptor was isolated from a man aged 55 to 70 with active or convalescent COVID-19. CDR3 loop: CATSFAGGPEDTQYF. For the CDR3, the DNA is TGTGCCACCAGTTTTGCGGGAGGGCCCGAGGATACGCAGTATTTT.